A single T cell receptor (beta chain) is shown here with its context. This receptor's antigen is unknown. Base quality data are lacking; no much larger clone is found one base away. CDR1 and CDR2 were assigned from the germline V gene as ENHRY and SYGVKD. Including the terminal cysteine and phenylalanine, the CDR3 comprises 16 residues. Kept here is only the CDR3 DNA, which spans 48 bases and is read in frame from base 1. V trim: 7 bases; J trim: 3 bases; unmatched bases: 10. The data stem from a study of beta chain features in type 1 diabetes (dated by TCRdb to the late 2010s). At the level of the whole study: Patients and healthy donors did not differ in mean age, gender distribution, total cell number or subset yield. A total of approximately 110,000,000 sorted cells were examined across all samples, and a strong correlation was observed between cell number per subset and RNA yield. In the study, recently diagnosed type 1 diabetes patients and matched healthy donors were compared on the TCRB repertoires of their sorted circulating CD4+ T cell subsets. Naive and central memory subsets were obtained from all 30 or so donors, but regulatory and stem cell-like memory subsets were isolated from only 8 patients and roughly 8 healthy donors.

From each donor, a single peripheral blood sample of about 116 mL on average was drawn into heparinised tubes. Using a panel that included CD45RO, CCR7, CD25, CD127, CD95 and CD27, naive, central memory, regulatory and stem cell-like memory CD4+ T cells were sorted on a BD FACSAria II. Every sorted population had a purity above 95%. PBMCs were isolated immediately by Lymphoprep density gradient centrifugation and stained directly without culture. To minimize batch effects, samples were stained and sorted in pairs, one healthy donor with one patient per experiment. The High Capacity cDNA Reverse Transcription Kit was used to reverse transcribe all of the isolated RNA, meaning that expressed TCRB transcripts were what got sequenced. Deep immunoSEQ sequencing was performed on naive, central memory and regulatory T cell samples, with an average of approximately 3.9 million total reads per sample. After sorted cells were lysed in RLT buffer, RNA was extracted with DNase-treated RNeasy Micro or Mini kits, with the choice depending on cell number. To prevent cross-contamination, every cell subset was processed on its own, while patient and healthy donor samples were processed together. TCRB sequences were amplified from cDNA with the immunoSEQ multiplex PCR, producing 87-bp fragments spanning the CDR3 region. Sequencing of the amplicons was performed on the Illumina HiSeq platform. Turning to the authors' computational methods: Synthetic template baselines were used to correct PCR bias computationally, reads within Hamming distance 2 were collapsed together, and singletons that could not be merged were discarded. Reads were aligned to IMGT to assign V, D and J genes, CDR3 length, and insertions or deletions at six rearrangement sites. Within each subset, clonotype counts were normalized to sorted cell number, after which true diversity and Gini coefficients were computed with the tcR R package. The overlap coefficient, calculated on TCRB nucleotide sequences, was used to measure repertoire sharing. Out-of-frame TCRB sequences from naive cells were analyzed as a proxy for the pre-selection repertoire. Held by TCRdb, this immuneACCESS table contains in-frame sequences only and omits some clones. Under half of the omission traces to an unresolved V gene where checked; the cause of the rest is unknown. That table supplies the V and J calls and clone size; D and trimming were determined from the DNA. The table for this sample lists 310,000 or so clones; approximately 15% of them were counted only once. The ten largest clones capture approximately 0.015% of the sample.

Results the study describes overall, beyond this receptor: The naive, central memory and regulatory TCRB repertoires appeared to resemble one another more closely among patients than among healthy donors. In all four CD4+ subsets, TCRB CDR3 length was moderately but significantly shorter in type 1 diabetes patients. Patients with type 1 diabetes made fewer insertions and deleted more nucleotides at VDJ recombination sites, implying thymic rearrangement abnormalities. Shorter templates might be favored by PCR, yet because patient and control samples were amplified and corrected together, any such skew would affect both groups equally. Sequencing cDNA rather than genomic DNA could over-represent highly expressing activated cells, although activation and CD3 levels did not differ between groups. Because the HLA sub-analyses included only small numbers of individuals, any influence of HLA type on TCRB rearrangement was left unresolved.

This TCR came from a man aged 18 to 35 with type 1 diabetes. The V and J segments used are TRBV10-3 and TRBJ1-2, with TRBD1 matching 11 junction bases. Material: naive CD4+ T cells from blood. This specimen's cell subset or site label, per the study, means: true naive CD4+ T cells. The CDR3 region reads CAIKDRGLIMDYGYTF. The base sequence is TGTGCCATCAAGGACAGGGGGCTGATTATGGACTATGGCTACACCTTC.